A single sample is the source of the 3 T cell receptor beta chains below, sequenced in a study of T cells in Graves' hyperthyroidism and ophthalmopathy. Amplified TCR beta CDR3 regions came from RNA transcripts. HTBI primers were the set used in a first-round RT-PCR of the TCR CDR3. TCRdb called the multiplex PCR reads again in MiXCR, with one record for every CDR3 protein. Of fewer than 650,000 distinct CDR3 sequences in the sample, around 14% were seen once. Sequences were obtained from blood. All receptors derive from a woman under 30 with Graves' ophthalmopathy.

The rearrangement links TRBV29-1 to TRBJ2-1, with 14 bases matching TRBD2. Germline values: CDR1 SQVTM, CDR2 ANQGSEA. There are 20 residues in the CDR3. V lost 8 bases to trimming and J lost 2 bases; unmatched junction nucleotides: 20. CDR3 residues: CSSTRGQGTSGSRPYNEQFF. The CDR3 nucleotides read TGCAGCTCCACCCGTGGACAGGGGACTAGCGGGAGTAGGCCCTACAATGAGCAGTTCTTC.

Comments on this clonotype: The CDR3 does not close with the conserved phenylalanine or tryptophan, likely indicating a read error. The rearrangement joins TRBV12-3 or TRBV12-4 to TRBJ1-2; TRBD1 is a possible D gene (5 bases). Deletions cut 7 bases from V and 4 bases from J, with 13 bases between. The CDR3 is 13 amino acids. In DNA form, the CDR3 reads TGTGCCAGCACTCCCGACAGCGTCTATGGCTACACCATC. As protein: CASTPDSVYGYTI.

This clonotype was seen ten or more times. The V call is TRBV30, the J call TRBJ2-7; 9 bases are a match to TRBD1. The germline CDR1 and CDR2 sequences are GTSNPN and SVGIG (reference sequence). The CDR3 has 14 amino acids. Losses at the gene ends were 3 bases for V and 6 bases for J; bases not matched to a gene: 9. The CDR3 sequence: CAWREGQGYGEQYF. The CDR3 DNA is TGTGCCTGGAGAGAGGGACAGGGATATGGCGAGCAGTACTTC.